This entry lists 20 T cell receptor beta chains sequenced from one sample in a study of control samples from healthy donors and cancer patients. Sequencing was performed with immunoSEQ multiplex PCR; in TCRdb, only in-frame clones are kept and a portion is missing. This table has 90,000 to 150,000 clones, 70% to 90% appearing once. Material: blood. These receptors were taken from a man between 35 and 55 years old in good health.

The V gene is TRBV30, the J gene TRBJ2-1, with 9 bases aligning to TRBD2. This CDR3 spans 16 amino acids. CDR1 and CDR2 from the germline V gene are GTSNPN and SVGIG (reference sequence). V lost 0 bases and J lost 5; bases outside the gene matches: 8. The CDR3 DNA reads as TGTGCCTGGAGTGTTTGGCTAGCGGGAATCAACAATGAGCAGTTCTTC. This codes for CAWSVWLAGINNEQFF. Filled out from reference TRBV30 and TRBJ2-1, the complete variable domain reads SQTIHQWPATLVQPVGSPLSLECTVEGTSNPNLYWYRQAAGRGLQLLFYSVGIGQISSEVPQNLSASRPQDRQFILSSKKLLLSDSGFYLCAWSVWLAGINNEQFFGPGTRLTVL.

This rearrangement joins TRBV29-1 to TRBJ1-1; 7 nucleotides match TRBD1. The CDR3 covers 11 residues. Germline-derived CDR1 and CDR2 are SQVTM and ANQGSEA. Trimming at V came to 7 bases and at J to 8 bases, leaving 7 bases not matched to a gene. CDR3 coding DNA: TGCAGCGCCAGCGGGACAGCAGAAGCTTTCTTT. Protein: CSASGTAEAFF. Supplemented by reference TRBV29-1 and TRBJ1-1, the full variable domain reads SAVISQKPSRDICQRGTSLTIQCQVDSQVTMMFWYRQQPGQSLTLIATANQGSEATYESGFVIDKFPISRPNLTFSTLTVSNMSPEDSSIYLCSASGTAEAFFGQGTRLTVV.

The V gene is TRBV10-2, the J gene TRBJ1-2; the D is unclear. The CDR3 covers 13 residues. V lost 0 bases, J lost 4 bases, and 6 bases lay in between. Looked up from germline, CDR1 is WSHSY and CDR2 is SAAADI. CDR3 sequence reads: CASSESGTYGYTF. DNA for the CDR3: TGCGCCAGCAGTGAGTCCGGTACCTATGGCTACACCTTC.

The chain combines TRBV27 with TRBJ2-3; 9 positions match TRBD2. V dropped 4 bases and J dropped 2; count of bases not matched to a gene: 13. Germline-derived CDR1 and CDR2 are MNHEY and SMNVEV (reference sequence). The CDR3 extends over 18 amino acids. CDR3 sequence (DNA): TGTGCCAGCAGTTACACGATTCAGCGGGGGGAAACCACAGATACGCAGTATTTT. It yields the protein CASSYTIQRGETTDTQYF.

The rearrangement links TRBV12-1 to TRBJ2-3; TRBD2, as called in the table, went unchecked against the DNA. TRBV12-1 constitutes a pseudogene. CDR3 length equals 17 residues. The CDR3 DNA is TGTGCCAGCAGCTTCTGCGGGGGGGCGAGTTGGACAGATACGCAGTATTTT. Translating it yields CASSFCGGASWTDTQYF.

The rearrangement uses TRBV14 and TRBJ1-2; D is possibly TRBD1 (5 bases). V was clipped by 0 bases and J by 8 bases, with 19 bases between them. The CDR3 consists of 16 residues. Germline CDR1 SGHDN, CDR2 FVKESK. CDR3 coding DNA: TGTGCCAGCAGCCAAGATCATGAGGGGCTGCGGGAGGGCTACACCTTC. Translated, it gives CASSQDHEGLREGYTF. The full variable domain, its missing parts supplied by reference TRBV14 and TRBJ1-2, is EAGVTQFPSHSVIEKGQTVTLRCDPISGHDNLYWYRRVMGKEIKFLLHFVKESKQDESGMPNNRFLAERTGGTYSTLKVQPAELEDSGVYFCASSQDHEGLREGYTFGSGTRLTVV.

The J gene is TRBJ1-1, the V gene TRBV7-9; TRBD1 might be the D (5 bases). Trimming took 3 bases from V and 3 from J, leaving 20 bases between them. CDR1 and CDR2 (germline): SEHNR, FQNEAQ (reference sequence). This CDR3 comprises 17 residues. The CDR3 DNA is TGTGCCAGCAGCTTCCCCCAGAGCAGGGACCGCGACACTGAAGCTTTCTTT. This gives the protein CASSFPQSRDRDTEAFF.

The rearrangement joins TRBV3-1 (or the pseudogene TRBV3-2) to TRBJ1-3; no clear D. Germline values: CDR1 LGHDT, CDR2 YNNKEL (reference sequence). V shed 3 bases and J shed 5 bases, with 14 bases lying between them. This CDR3 is built from 15 residues. The CDR3 loop is CASSHRGVERNTIYF. In DNA, the CDR3 is TGTGCCAGCAGCCACCGGGGTGTTGAAAGAAACACCATATATTTT.

V usage is TRBV7-9 and J usage is TRBJ2-5, with 9 bases that match TRBD1. The CDR3 totals 14 residues. Germline V gives CDR1 SEHNR, CDR2 FQNEAQ (reference sequence). Unmatched junction bases numbered 5, after V lost 5 bases and J lost 4 bases. CDR3 nucleotide sequence: TGTGCCAGCAGCCCTGGGACAGGGAGAGAGACCCAGTACTTC. Translation: CASSPGTGRETQYF.

The genes are TRBV5-6 and TRBJ1-4; no clear D gene. Germline V CDR1 and CDR2: SGHDT, YYEEEE. The V end was cut by 0 bases, the J end by 0 bases, with 9 bases between. This CDR3 contains 16 residues. The CDR3 DNA reads as TGTGCCAGCAGCTTGGGGCAGGACGCAACTAATGAAAAACTGTTTTTT. Translation: CASSLGQDATNEKLFF.

The chain carries TRBV12-3 or TRBV12-4 and TRBJ1-2, with a possible D match to TRBD1 (5 bases). The CDR3 sequence is 13 residues long. Deletions cut 6 bases from V and 7 bases from J, with 15 bases between. The CDR3 protein is CASRTEGLGGYTF. In DNA, the CDR3 is TGTGCCAGCAGGACCGAGGGGCTGGGTGGCTACACCTTC.

The chain recombines TRBV23-1 with TRBJ2-7; a possible D gene is TRBD1 (5 bases). TRBV23-1 is labeled an ORF, and its function is uncertain. The CDR3 loop spans 18 amino acids. Trimming took off 6 bases at V and 3 bases at J, with 27 bases between the two ends. Written as DNA, the CDR3 is TGCGCCAGCAGCCACTCCGGGTTAAAAGGGGCTAGGGACTACGAGCAGTACTTC. It translates to CASSHSGLKGARDYEQYF.

Of note for this clone: At one boundary the junction diverges from the germline segment, which might be a read error. The chain employs TRBV29-1 and TRBJ2-7; TRBD1 matches 10 bases. Germline CDR1 is SQVTM and CDR2 is ANQGSEA. There are 13 residues in the CDR3. The CDR3: CSIDPGTGDEQYF. CDR3 nucleotide sequence: TGCAGCATTGATCCCGGGACAGGGGACGAGCAGTACTTC.

The V and J genes are TRBV5-1 and TRBJ1-1; tentatively, D is TRBD1 (6 bases). Germline V gene lookup returns CDR1 SGHRS and CDR2 YFSETQ. The CDR3 has 15 amino acids. Trimming cost V 6 bases and J 3 bases, with 18 bases left between them. As DNA, the CDR3 is TGCGCCAGCAAAAAAAGCGAGGGGGTTTACACTGAAGCTTTCTTT. This gives the protein CASKKSEGVYTEAFF. Supplemented by reference TRBV5-1 and TRBJ1-1, the full variable domain reads KAGVTQTPRYLIKTRGQQVTLSCSPISGHRSVSWYQQTPGQGLQFLFEYFSETQRNKGNFPGRFSGRQFSNSRSEMNVSTLELGDSALYLCASKKSEGVYTEAFFGQGTRLTVV.

This chain connects TRBV6-5 to TRBJ2-7; D is uncertain. Trimming left V 2 bases short and J 2 bases short, with 10 bases between. This CDR3 is built from 14 residues. Germline V lookup: CDR1 MNHEY, CDR2 SVGAGI. The CDR3 region is CASSYSPAAYEQYF. In nucleotides, the CDR3 is TGTGCCAGCAGTTACAGCCCGGCTGCCTACGAGCAGTACTTC.

The table lists this clone with a count of one. The CDR3 region has the DNA TGTGCCTGGAGTGTAAATCTCCAGGGCGCTGAAGCTTTCTTT. This codes for CAWSVNLQGAEAFF. The chain carries TRBV30 and TRBJ1-1, with D tentatively TRBD1 (5 bases). V shed 0 bases and J shed 6 bases, with 14 bases lying between them. Germline CDR1 and CDR2: GTSNPN and SVGIG (reference sequence). The CDR3 spans 14 residues.

The CDR3 DNA reads as TGTGCCAGCAGTTACGGAGCAGGGAGGAACGAGCAGTACTTC. Its translation is CASSYGAGRNEQYF. The chain links TRBV6-2 or TRBV6-3 to TRBJ2-7; D may be TRBD2 (6 bases). The CDR3 contains 14 residues. The V end lost 2 bases, the J end lost 5 bases, and 13 bases lay between the germline ends. CDR1 and CDR2 from the germline V gene are MNHEY and SVGEGT.

The CDR3 coding sequence is TGTGCCAGCAGCTTAAGACAGGGAAACGAGCAGTACTTC. Residues: CASSLRQGNEQYF. J is TRBJ2-7 and V is TRBV7-2, with TRBD1 matching over 7 bases. CDR1 and CDR2 from the germline V gene are SGHTA and FQGNSA. This CDR3 has 13 residues. V dropped 2 bases and J dropped 5; count of bases not matched to a gene: 3.

V is TRBV3-1 (or the pseudogene TRBV3-2) and J is TRBJ1-2; no definite D call. There are 14 residues in the CDR3. V lost 1 base to trimming and J lost 3 bases, with 9 bases between them. Germline V gene data show CDR1 as LGHDT and CDR2 as YNNKEL (reference sequence). The CDR3 protein is CASSQGIVHYGYTF. CDR3 bases: TGTGCCAGCAGCCAAGGAATCGTTCACTATGGCTACACCTTC.

This clone was detected only once. The chain carries TRBV19 and TRBJ2-7; the D is unclear. Germline CDR1 is LNHDA and CDR2 is SQIVND (reference sequence). V lost 5 bases to trimming and J lost 0 bases, with 11 bases between them. The CDR3 has 14 residues. The CDR3 reads CASSPLWGSYEQYF. Written as DNA, the CDR3 is TGTGCCAGTAGTCCCCTATGGGGCTCCTACGAGCAGTACTTC. The full variable domain, its missing parts supplied by reference TRBV19 and TRBJ2-7, is DGGITQSPKYLFRKEGQNVTLSCEQNLNHDAMYWYRQDPGQGLRLIYYSQIVNDFQKGDIAEGYSVSREKKESFPLTVTSAQKNPTAFYLCASSPLWGSYEQYFGPGTRLTVT.